This TCR beta chain was recovered during a study of T-cell memory formation after mild COVID-19 listed by TCRdb under 2021. For context, the study as a whole: TCR sequence clusters from the two donors were largely donor specific. Longitudinal TCRalpha and TCRbeta repertoire sequencing tracked T-cell clones expanding and contracting after mild COVID-19 in a couple of donors. The cohort was made up of two young adult volunteers, one female and one male, who were previously healthy. Study-wide findings and limitations: Only two mild cases were covered by the study, and larger cohorts that include severe cases with pre-infection samples were considered necessary. Some responding clones were found in pre-infection memory, which suggests that pre-existing cross-reactive memory T cells took part in the SARS-CoV-2 response. SARS-CoV-2 specificity was not confirmed for the second-wave clones peaking on day 37. Contracting CD4+ clones were found mainly in CM and EM memory subsets, while CD8+ clones were enriched in EMRA. Clones that contracted from day 15 to 85 showed balanced CD4/CD8 phenotypes, whereas a second wave of clones that expanded from day 15 to 37 leaned towards CD4+.

Taken from the germline V gene, the CDR1 and CDR2 loops are SQVTM and ANQGSEA. Reading from cysteine to phenylalanine, the CDR3 counts 12 amino acids. Only the CDR3 region is kept as DNA, spanning 36 bases read in frame from base 1. Trimming removed 7 bases from V and 3 bases from J; the gene matches leave 4 bases unexplained. This clonotype was found many times. No cognate antigen has been identified for it. No base-level quality is on record; no much larger clone is a single base apart. Sequencing was carried out with an Illumina NovaSeq 6000. TCRalpha and TCRbeta cDNA libraries were constructed by 5'RACE with constant-segment primers, with sample barcodes and unique molecular identifiers being introduced. RNA was extracted from every sample with Trizol reagent. Amplification of the libraries took two PCR steps, and the second step added a second sample barcode plus Illumina TruSeq adapters. Sequencing of the libraries was done on an Illumina NovaSeq, producing 2 x 150 bp paired-end reads. On the authors' methods: Reads were demultiplexed and collapsed into UMI-guided consensus sequences with migec v1.2.7. Using mixcr v2.1.11, UMI consensuses were aligned to TRA and TRB V and J templates and then assembled into clonotypes. Expanded or contracted clonotypes were those called significant by both edgeR and NoisET, with noise models trained on biological replicates. edgeR calls used a false discovery rate-adjusted p below 0.01 and a log2 fold-change threshold of 1. As an exploratory analysis of dynamics, max-normalized trajectories of the 1000 most abundant clonotypes were examined by PCA with hierarchical clustering. Each responding clone was given a CD4 or CD8 phenotype based on the CD4+ and CD8+ repertoires, which had been sequenced separately. The raw public data were reprocessed by TCRdb itself: fastp quality trimming at Q25, MiXCR clonotype calling, in-frame beta chains only. When rows share a CDR3 protein, they turn into one entry using the most common DNA and genes. These V and J calls originate from TCRdb's pipeline instead of the authors' own analysis. This sample gives around 310,000 distinct CDR3 sequences in total; around 15% of them show up just once. The biggest ten clones account for around a fifth of the sample.

Ficoll-Paque density gradient centrifugation was used to isolate PBMCs. Material for sequencing was PBMCs or a T cell subset sorted from them (not recorded which). The receptor comes from a man aged 18 to 29 who had mild COVID-19 (a few samples of this study predate the infection). The sample titles of this study are shuffled in the database, so cell type and time point are left out; the donor was told from shared clones. Recombination connected TRBV29-1 to TRBJ2-5, with 8 bases in between that match TRBD2. DNA sequence: TGCAGCGCGGGGGGGGCGAAAGAGACCCAGTACTTC. This translates into CSAGGAKETQYF.